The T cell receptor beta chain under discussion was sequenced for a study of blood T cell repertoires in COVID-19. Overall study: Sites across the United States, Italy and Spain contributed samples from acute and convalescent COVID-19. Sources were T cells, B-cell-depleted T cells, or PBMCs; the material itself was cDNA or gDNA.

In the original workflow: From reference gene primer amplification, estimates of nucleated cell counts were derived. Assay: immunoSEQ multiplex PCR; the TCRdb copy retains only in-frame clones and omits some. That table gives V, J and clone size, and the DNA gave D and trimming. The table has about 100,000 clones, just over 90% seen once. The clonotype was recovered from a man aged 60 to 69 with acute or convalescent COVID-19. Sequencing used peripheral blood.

CDR3 coding DNA: TGCAGCGTTGAAGGGGGGGGAAGAGATACGCAGTATTTT. Translation: CSVEGGGRDTQYF. The chain recombines TRBV29-1 with TRBJ2-3; 7 bases are a match to TRBD2. The V gene end was trimmed by 1 base and the J gene end by 5 bases; junction bases not matched to a gene: 3. Germline CDR1 is SQVTM and CDR2 is ANQGSEA. The CDR3 length is 13 residues.